Below, 14 T cell receptor beta chains from the same sample are listed, as sequenced in a study of blood T cell repertoires in COVID-19. The protocol was immunoSEQ multiplex PCR, while the TCRdb copy is restricted to in-frame clones and leaves out a portion. The sample consists of 150,000 or so clones, around four fifths of them appearing once. Sequencing was carried out using PBMCs or T cells enriched from blood (not recorded which). These receptors all stem from a woman aged 55-69 years who had recovered from COVID-19.

The genes are TRBV10-2 and TRBJ2-7, with 10 nucleotides matching TRBD1. Trimming removed 2 bases from V and 2 bases from J; junction bases left unmatched: 3. Germline-derived CDR1 and CDR2 are WSHSY and SAAADI. The CDR3 runs to 15 residues. This CDR3 is CASSEGQGGPYEQYF. The CDR3 DNA reads as TGCGCCAGCAGTGAGGGACAGGGGGGACCCTACGAGCAGTACTTC.

V and J are TRBV7-2 and TRBJ2-1, with a weak D call TRBD2 (6 bases). CDR1 is SGHTA and CDR2 is FQGNSA in the germline V gene. The CDR3 has 16 residues. V shed 5 bases and J shed 4 bases, with 18 bases lying between them. The chain's CDR3 is CASSPGTSGLYNEQFF. The CDR3, as DNA: TGTGCCAGCAGCCCTGGGACCAGCGGGCTTTACAATGAGCAGTTCTTC. Drawing the rest from reference TRBV7-2 and TRBJ2-1, the complete variable domain is GAGVSQSPSNKVTEKGKDVELRCDPISGHTALYWYRQSLGQGLEFLIYFQGNSAPDKSGLPSDRFSAERTGGSVSTLTIQRTQQEDSAVYLCASSPGTSGLYNEQFFGPGTRLTVL.

This chain uses TRBV7-2 with TRBJ2-1; a possible D gene is TRBD2 (6 bases). The length of the CDR3 is 17 residues. V was cut by 1 base and J by 7 bases, with 20 bases left in between. CDR1 and CDR2 from the germline V gene are SGHTA and FQGNSA. As DNA, the CDR3 is TGTGCCAGCAGCTTAGGTCCGGCGGGGTCGGGCTTAAATGAGCAGTTCTTC. It codes for CASSLGPAGSGLNEQFF.

This clone was recorded only once. The CDR3 bases are TGTGCCATCAGTGAGAGGGACAGGACCTATAGCAATCAGCCCCAGCATTTT. This encodes CAISERDRTYSNQPQHF. The V gene is TRBV10-3, the J gene TRBJ1-5, with 8 bases lining up with TRBD1. This CDR3 contains 17 residues. V dropped 2 bases and J dropped 0; count of bases not matched to a gene: 6. Germline V CDR1 and CDR2: ENHRY, SYGVKD.

The chain is built from TRBV7-2 and TRBJ1-1; TRBD1 aligns across 8 bases. The CDR3 is 14 residues long. Germline lookup yields CDR1 SGHTA and CDR2 FQGNSA. V gave up 2 bases and J gave up 4 bases; unmatched junction bases: 3. CDR3 nucleotide sequence: TGTGCCAGCAGCTTATTTACAGGGGGCACTGAAGCTTTCTTT. It encodes CASSLFTGGTEAFF.

This clone showed up just once. V is TRBV4-1 and J is TRBJ2-7; D ambiguous. Germline V gene data show CDR1 as MGHRA and CDR2 as YSYEKL. Trimming cost V 0 bases and J 3 bases, with 9 bases left between them. The CDR3 covers 14 residues. CDR3 protein: CASSQEIRFYEQYF. The DNA for the CDR3 is TGCGCCAGCAGCCAAGAGATCAGGTTCTACGAGCAGTACTTC.

The rearrangement joins TRBV9 to TRBJ2-2, with 9 bases aligning to TRBD2. CDR1 and CDR2 from the germline V gene are SGDLS and YYNGEE. Germline trimming cut 7 bases from V and 6 bases from J; bases unmatched to any gene: 7. The CDR3 loop spans 14 amino acids. The chain's CDR3 is CASAAAGGPGELFF. Here the CDR3 DNA reads TGTGCCAGCGCGGCAGCGGGAGGCCCCGGGGAGCTGTTTTTT. Full variable domain (outside the CDR3, taken from reference TRBV9 and TRBJ2-2): DSGVTQTPKHLITATGQRVTLRCSPRSGDLSVYWYQQSLDQGLQFLIQYYNGEERAKGNILERFSAQQFPDLHSELNLSSLELGDSALYFCASAAAGGPGELFFGEGSRLTVL.

The J gene is TRBJ2-1, the V gene TRBV19; the D gene is possibly TRBD2 (5 bases). Germline V gene lookup returns CDR1 LNHDA and CDR2 SQIVND (reference sequence). V was trimmed by 4 bases and J by 3 bases, leaving 13 bases between them. This CDR3 is 15 amino acids long. This CDR3 reads CASSTRELVYNEQFF. In DNA, the CDR3 is TGTGCCAGTAGTACCCGGGAACTAGTCTACAATGAGCAGTTCTTC.

This chain joins TRBV2 and TRBJ2-1, with D maybe TRBD2 (5 bases). CDR3 size: 14 residues. The ends were cut back, 5 bases at V and 0 bases at J, with 8 bases in the middle. The germline V gene encodes CDR1 SNHLY and CDR2 FYNNEI. The CDR3 reads CASSRGGSYNEQFF. Written as DNA, the CDR3 is TGTGCCAGCAGTCGGGGTGGCTCCTACAATGAGCAGTTCTTC.

The chain has TRBV3-1 (or the pseudogene TRBV3-2) and TRBJ1-1; D call uncertain. Germline CDR1 is LGHDT and CDR2 is YNNKEL (reference sequence). V was trimmed by 6 bases and J by 5 bases, leaving 16 bases between them. The CDR3 extends over 14 amino acids. CDR3 protein: CASRLGAVETEAFF. The DNA of the CDR3 is TGTGCCAGCAGGCTAGGAGCGGTTGAGACTGAAGCTTTCTTT.

The chain recombines TRBV30 with TRBJ1-5; a weak D match, TRBD1 (5 bases). Trimming cost V 2 bases and J 5 bases, with 13 bases left between them. Germline CDR1 GTSNPN, CDR2 SVGIG (reference sequence). There are 14 residues in the CDR3. The CDR3 sequence: CAWSSGTVDQPQHF. The DNA of the CDR3 is TGTGCCTGGAGTTCCGGGACTGTAGATCAGCCCCAGCATTTT.

To note about this clone: This same CDR3 is encoded by further DNA sequences in the sample. The rearrangement joins TRBV29-1 to TRBJ1-4; D is perhaps TRBD1 (5 bases). This CDR3 has 12 residues. The germline V and J ends were trimmed by 4 bases and 4 bases, with 7 bases remaining between them. Germline lookup yields CDR1 SQVTM and CDR2 ANQGSEA. CDR3 in amino acids: CSVGQSNEKLFF. CDR3 nucleotide sequence: TGCAGCGTTGGACAGAGTAATGAAAAACTGTTTTTT. The variable domain in full, with the rest retrieved from reference TRBV29-1 and TRBJ1-4, is SAVISQKPSRDICQRGTSLTIQCQVDSQVTMMFWYRQQPGQSLTLIATANQGSEATYESGFVIDKFPISRPNLTFSTLTVSNMSPEDSSIYLCSVGQSNEKLFFGSGTQLSVL.

The V gene is TRBV6-5, the J gene TRBJ1-6; 8 bases map to TRBD1. This CDR3 is built from 15 residues. The trim removed 6 bases at V and 7 bases at J, leaving 8 bases unmatched. CDR1 is MNHEY, CDR2 SVGAGI, per germline. CDR3 coding DNA: TGTGCCAGCAGCAACGGGGGACAGGTGAATTCACCCCTCCACTTT. Its protein is CASSNGGQVNSPLHF.

This chain connects TRBV12-3 or TRBV12-4 to TRBJ1-4; tentative D call: TRBD1 (5 bases). Trimming removed 8 bases at V and 8 bases at J, with 15 bases between. There are 13 residues in the CDR3. The CDR3 loop is CASWEGYGEKLFF. The CDR3 DNA sequence: TGTGCCAGCTGGGAGGGGTACGGAGAAAAACTGTTTTTT.